The next 30 T cell receptor beta chains were all read from a single sample in a study of identical twins. From the 5' RACE reads, TCRdb called clonotypes with MiXCR, one entry per CDR3 protein. The repertoire has roughly 700,000 distinct CDR3 sequences, 8% to 9% of them found once; the top ten carry more than 0.75%. These same data were also listed under a study on yellow fever vaccine responses in identical twins.

Input material: PBMCs. The receptors were gathered from a young woman in good health.

The chain uses TRBV29-1 and TRBJ2-1; 11 bases are a match to TRBD2. Trimming removed 1 base from V and 7 bases from J; junction bases left unmatched: 9. This CDR3 contains 16 residues. Germline CDR1 and CDR2: SQVTM and ANQGSEA. CDR3 in amino acids: CSVEGLAGGRLNEQFF. Written as DNA, the CDR3 is TGCAGCGTTGAAGGATTAGCGGGGGGGCGGTTGAATGAGCAGTTCTTC.

V is TRBV18 and J is TRBJ2-3; no clear D gene. This CDR3 contains 14 residues. CDR1 and CDR2 from the germline V gene are KGHSH and LQKENI. V was trimmed by 0 bases and J by 5 bases, leaving 9 bases between them. The CDR3 sequence is CASSPPIRRDTQYF. DNA for the CDR3: TGTGCCAGCTCACCACCGATTAGAAGAGATACGCAGTATTTT.

This clonotype occurred a few times. V usage is TRBV10-3 and J usage is TRBJ2-7, with D perhaps matching TRBD2 (6 bases). This CDR3 is 13 amino acids long. V lost 2 bases to trimming and J lost 6 bases, with 11 bases between them. Germline V gene sequence: CDR1 ENHRY, CDR2 SYGVKD. The CDR3 nucleotides read TGTGCCATCAGTGAGAGGGAGGAGCTCGAGCAGTACTTC. Its protein is CAISEREELEQYF.

This clonotype appeared a few times. The J gene is TRBJ2-5, the V gene TRBV7-2; D unclear. The CDR3 extends over 13 amino acids. Looked up from germline, CDR1 is SGHTA and CDR2 is FQGNSA. V lost 8 bases to trimming and J lost 0 bases, with 10 bases between them. The CDR3: CASRPDYQETQYF. Written as DNA, the CDR3 is TGTGCCAGCCGCCCCGACTACCAAGAGACCCAGTACTTC.

This clonotype was seen a few times. This chain's CDR3 is CASSESRVTGELFF. The CDR3 bases are TGTGCCAGCAGTGAAAGTCGGGTCACCGGGGAGCTGTTTTTT. The chain recombines TRBV25-1 with TRBJ2-2; D unclear. Trimming removed 2 bases from V and 4 bases from J, with 8 bases in between. Per germline, CDR1 MGHDK and CDR2 SYGVNS. This CDR3 region has 14 residues.

The sample holds a few counts of this clonotype. The gene calls are TRBV7-2 and TRBJ2-7, with 8 bases that match TRBD1. V gave up 0 bases and J gave up 2 bases; unmatched junction bases: 0. The CDR3 spans 14 residues. The V gene's germline CDR1 is SGHTA and CDR2 FQGNSA. The CDR3: CASSLATGAYEQYF. The CDR3 nucleotides read TGTGCCAGCAGCTTAGCGACAGGGGCCTACGAGCAGTACTTC.

V is TRBV5-1 and J is TRBJ2-7, with D possibly matching TRBD1 (7 bases). Trimming left V 8 bases short and J 6 bases short, with 24 bases between. The CDR3 is 15 amino acids. Germline lookup yields CDR1 SGHRS and CDR2 YFSETQ. The DNA for the CDR3 is TGCGCCAGGGGGGCGGGGCAGGGGGTCCTCTTCGAGCAGTACTTC. Protein: CARGAGQGVLFEQYF.

This clonotype was seen more than once but under ten times. The chain employs TRBV29-1 and TRBJ1-1; D unresolved. The CDR3 has 14 amino acids. In germline, CDR1 is SQVTM, CDR2 ANQGSEA. Trimming removed 3 bases at V and 1 base at J, with 12 bases between. CDR3 DNA sequence: TGCAGCGTTGATACAAGGTTGGAGAACACTGAAGCTTTCTTT. This translates into CSVDTRLENTEAFF. The full variable domain, in which reference TRBV29-1 and TRBJ1-1 provide the parts outside the CDR3, is SAVISQKPSRDICQRGTSLTIQCQVDSQVTMMFWYRQQPGQSLTLIATANQGSEATYESGFVIDKFPISRPNLTFSTLTVSNMSPEDSSIYLCSVDTRLENTEAFFGQGTRLTVV.

The chain joins TRBV24-1 to TRBJ2-2; D gene ambiguous. The CDR3 consists of 14 residues. Per germline, CDR1 KGHDR and CDR2 SFDVKD. Trimming took 0 bases from V and 6 from J, leaving 7 bases between them. This CDR3 reads CATSDLVTPGELFF. DNA for the CDR3: TGTGCCACCAGTGATTTGGTCACCCCCGGGGAGCTGTTTTTT.

This clonotype was seen more than once but under ten times. The CDR3 nucleotides are TGTGCCAGCAGCCAAGAGGAGCGGGGGGGCTCAGATACGCAGTATTTT. It yields the protein CASSQEERGGSDTQYF. This rearrangement joins TRBV4-2 to TRBJ2-3; 10 nucleotides line up with TRBD2. J lost 4 bases, V lost 0 bases, and 4 bases had no gene match. This CDR3 is built from 16 residues. Germline CDR1 is LGHNA and CDR2 is YNFKEQ.

This clonotype was found a few times. The gene calls are TRBV7-9 and TRBJ2-7; D possibly matches TRBD1 or TRBD2 (5 bases each). CDR3 length equals 15 residues. The germline CDR1 and CDR2 sequences are SEHNR and FQNEAQ (reference sequence). The germline V and J ends were trimmed by 6 bases and 0 bases, with 15 bases remaining between them. The CDR3 nucleotides are TGTGCCAGCAGAGGGGAGCGTACTAGCTCCTACGAGCAGTACTTC. Translation gives CASRGERTSSYEQYF.

This clonotype has just a few counts. The chain has TRBV12-3 or TRBV12-4 and TRBJ2-5, with TRBD2 matching over 8 bases. J was trimmed by 5 bases and V by 7 bases; bases with no gene match: 9. This CDR3 contains 14 residues. The CDR3 region is CASKPSGSQETQYF. In DNA form, the CDR3 reads TGTGCCAGCAAACCCAGCGGGAGCCAGGAGACCCAGTACTTC.

The table lists this clonotype with a few counts. This chain connects TRBV11-2 to TRBJ2-3; the match to TRBD2 covers 7 bases. CDR3 length equals 18 residues. Germline-derived CDR1 and CDR2 are SGHAT and FQNNGV. Trimming removed 0 bases from V and 2 bases from J; junction bases left unmatched: 11. This CDR3 reads CASSLEARTGGPTDTQYF. CDR3 sequence (DNA): TGTGCCAGCAGCTTAGAGGCCCGAACGGGAGGACCCACAGATACGCAGTATTTT.

This clonotype came up a few times. The V call is TRBV3-1, the J call TRBJ2-7; D possibly corresponds to TRBD1 (5 bases). There are 16 residues in the CDR3. The germline CDR1 and CDR2 sequences are LGHDT and YNNKEL (reference sequence). V shed 0 bases and J shed 6 bases, with 18 bases lying between them. DNA for the CDR3: TGTGCCAGCAGCCAAGATGAGGTCTGGGGCGGTGGCGAGCAGTACTTC. This codes for CASSQDEVWGGGEQYF.

The sample holds a few counts of this clonotype. The V call is TRBV7-2, the J call TRBJ2-7; TRBD2 aligns across 8 bases. CDR1 is SGHTA, CDR2 FQGNSA, per germline. The junction had 13 bases not matched to a gene; V was cut back by 5 bases and J by 7 bases. This CDR3 is built from 15 residues. This CDR3 reads CASSPNIAGSGEQYF. The CDR3, as DNA: TGTGCCAGCAGCCCCAATATAGCGGGAAGTGGAGAGCAGTACTTC.

This clonotype was seen a handful of times. The rearrangement links TRBV6-5 to TRBJ2-4; 7 bases line up with TRBD1. J was trimmed by 3 bases and V by 1 base; bases with no gene match: 6. The CDR3 spans 16 residues. Per germline, CDR1 MNHEY and CDR2 SVGAGI. CDR3 sequence reads: CASSYWEGTDKNIQYF. The CDR3 DNA is TGTGCCAGCAGTTACTGGGAAGGGACAGACAAAAACATTCAGTACTTC.

Many counts were recorded for this clonotype. The V and J genes are TRBV5-1 and TRBJ2-1, with D perhaps being TRBD1 or TRBD2 (7 bases each). Trimming took 0 bases from V and 0 from J, leaving 10 bases between them. Germline values: CDR1 SGHRS, CDR2 YFSETQ. The CDR3 consists of 16 residues. CDR3 region: CASSLAGGGSYNEQFF. CDR3 bases: TGCGCCAGCAGCTTGGCAGGGGGGGGCTCCTACAATGAGCAGTTCTTC.

This clonotype was counted only a few times. This chain connects TRBV28 to TRBJ1-2; a weak D match, TRBD1 (5 bases). V shed 4 bases and J shed 2 bases, with 17 bases lying between them. The CDR3 spans 16 residues. CDR1 is MDHEN and CDR2 is SYDVKM in the germline V gene. CDR3 protein: CASSSPRDRTNYGYTF. In DNA form, the CDR3 reads TGTGCCAGCAGTTCACCCCGGGACCGCACCAACTATGGCTACACCTTC.

In this sample, this clonotype turned up once. The gene calls are TRBV12-5 and TRBJ2-1, with D possibly TRBD1 on 5 matching bases. Germline V gene data show CDR1 as LGHNT and CDR2 as FRNRAP. The CDR3 is made up of 12 amino acids. Trimming took 6 bases from V and 6 from J, leaving 9 bases between them. The CDR3 coding sequence is TGTGCTAGTGGGATTAGGGGCAATGAGCAGTTCTTC. Its protein is CASGIRGNEQFF.

This clonotype was seen a single time. The chain carries TRBV6-2 or TRBV6-3 and TRBJ2-1; perhaps TRBD2 as D (7 bases). The ends were cut back, 2 bases at V and 4 bases at J, with 21 bases in the middle. This CDR3 spans 18 amino acids. Germline CDR1 MNHEY, CDR2 SVGEGT. The CDR3 is CASSYLRGGADIYNEQFF. Here the CDR3 DNA reads TGTGCCAGCAGTTACCTCCGAGGGGGGGCTGATATATACAATGAGCAGTTCTTC.

The count of this clonotype is one. The J gene is TRBJ2-7, the V gene TRBV7-9, with a tentative D call TRBD2 (6 bases). Trimming cost V 5 bases and J 12 bases, with 23 bases left between them. This CDR3 has 14 residues. The germline CDR1 and CDR2 sequences are SEHNR and FQNEAQ (reference sequence). In DNA, the CDR3 is TGTGCCAGCAGCCGTCCCGGGACTTCACCTGGACTGTACTTC. It is translated as CASSRPGTSPGLYF.

This clonotype was observed many times. This chain connects TRBV29-1 to TRBJ2-1, with D perhaps TRBD1 (6 bases). The V gene lost 7 bases and the J gene lost 4 bases, with 14 bases spanning the gap. The CDR3 spans 13 residues. CDR1 is SQVTM, CDR2 ANQGSEA, per germline. In nucleotides, the CDR3 is TGCAGCGCCGGTTGGGACACTTACAATGAGCAGTTCTTC. This codes for CSAGWDTYNEQFF.

This clonotype was recorded once. CDR3 loop: CASSLSGYDNEQFF. CDR3 sequence (DNA): TGTGCCAGCAGTTTATCTGGGTACGACAATGAGCAGTTCTTC. This rearrangement joins TRBV12-3 or TRBV12-4 to TRBJ2-1; no firm D call. CDR3 length equals 14 residues. The V gene lost 2 bases and the J gene lost 5 bases, with 10 bases spanning the gap.

This clonotype has a count of ten or more. The chain carries TRBV20-1 and TRBJ2-3; D possibly matches TRBD1 or TRBD2 (5 bases each). V lost 6 bases and J lost 5, with 15 bases in between. CDR1 and CDR2 from the germline V gene are DFQATT and SNEGSKA (reference sequence). CDR3 length: 13 amino acids. The CDR3 is CSAAGPGGDTQYF. In nucleotides, the CDR3 is TGCAGTGCCGCCGGACCTGGGGGAGATACGCAGTATTTT.

This chain links TRBV5-6 with TRBJ2-7, with D hard to call. Germline CDR1 reads SGHDT; CDR2 reads YYEEEE. Trimming cost V 4 bases and J 2 bases, with 16 bases left between them. This CDR3 spans 15 amino acids. For the CDR3, the DNA is TGTGCCAGCAGCACCCAGCGAGACTTGACCTACGAGCAGTACTTC. Its protein product is CASSTQRDLTYEQYF.

This clonotype was found many times. The rearrangement joins TRBV29-1 to TRBJ2-5; unclear D gene. The length of the CDR3 is 14 residues. CDR1 and CDR2 from the germline V gene are SQVTM and ANQGSEA. Trimming cost V 7 bases and J 0 bases, with 15 bases left between them. The CDR3 DNA reads as TGCAGCGCCGGACCAGAGTTCAACCAAGAGACCCAGTACTTC. Translated: CSAGPEFNQETQYF.

For this clonotype: A much larger clone differs from this one at a single base, so this may be a read error. The chain combines TRBV20-1 with TRBJ2-7, with D uncertain. The CDR3 runs 13 residues. V was cut by 3 bases and J by 1 base, with 10 bases left in between. From germline, CDR1 is DFQATT and CDR2 SNEGSKA (reference sequence). Here the CDR3 DNA reads TGCAGTGCTAGGGGGTGGGTTTCCTACGAGCAGTACTTC. It specifies CSARGWVSYEQYF.

This clonotype has more than one count but fewer than ten. The chain is built from TRBV20-1 and TRBJ2-3; 7 bases are a match to TRBD2. The germline V gene has CDR1 DFQATT and CDR2 SNEGSKA (reference sequence). Trimming cost V 1 base and J 0 bases; bases outside gene matches: 7. The CDR3 spans 16 residues. CDR3 DNA: TGCAGTGCTAGAGGTCTAGCGGCATCTAGCACAGATACGCAGTATTTT. Translating gives CSARGLAASSTDTQYF.

This clonotype was seen repeatedly, ten times or more. The V call is TRBV7-2, the J call TRBJ2-7, with D unresolved. V was clipped by 4 bases and J by 0 bases, with 10 bases between them. This CDR3 comprises 14 residues. CDR1 SGHTA and CDR2 FQGNSA come from the germline V gene. CDR3 in amino acids: CASSSYLGSYEQYF. CDR3 bases: TGTGCCAGCAGCTCATACTTGGGCTCCTACGAGCAGTACTTC. The full variable domain, its missing parts supplied by reference TRBV7-2 and TRBJ2-7, is GAGVSQSPSNKVTEKGKDVELRCDPISGHTALYWYRQSLGQGLEFLIYFQGNSAPDKSGLPSDRFSAERTGGSVSTLTIQRTQQEDSAVYLCASSSYLGSYEQYFGPGTRLTVT.

The chain carries TRBV18 and TRBJ1-2; TRBD1 matches 7 bases. The germline CDR1 and CDR2 sequences are KGHSH and LQKENI. This CDR3 has 15 residues. V was clipped by 3 bases and J by 0 bases; unmatched bases: 4. As DNA, the CDR3 is TGTGCCAGCTCACCTCCGACAGGGTCTAACTATGGCTACACCTTC. Protein: CASSPPTGSNYGYTF.